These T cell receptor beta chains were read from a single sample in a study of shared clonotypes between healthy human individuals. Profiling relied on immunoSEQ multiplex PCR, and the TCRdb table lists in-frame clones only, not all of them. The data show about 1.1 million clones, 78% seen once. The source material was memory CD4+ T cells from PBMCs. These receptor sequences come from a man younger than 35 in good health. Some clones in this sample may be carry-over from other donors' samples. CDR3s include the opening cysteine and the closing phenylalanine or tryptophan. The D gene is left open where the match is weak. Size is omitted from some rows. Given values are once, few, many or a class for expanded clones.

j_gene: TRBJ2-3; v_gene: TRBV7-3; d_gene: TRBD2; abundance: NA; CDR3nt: TGTGCCAGCAGCTTAATGGGGACTAGTTCCGCAGATACGCAGTATTTT; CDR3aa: CASSLMGTSSADTQYF
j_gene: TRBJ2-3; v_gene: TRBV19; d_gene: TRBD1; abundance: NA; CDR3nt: TGTGCCAGTAGCAACTCACAGGGGACAGATACGCAGTATTTT; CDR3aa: CASSNSQGTDTQYF
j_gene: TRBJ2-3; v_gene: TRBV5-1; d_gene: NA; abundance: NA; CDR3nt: TGCGCCAGCAGCCACCGTTGGCCCTGGGGTGGCACAGATACGCAGTATTTT; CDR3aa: CASSHRWPWGGTDTQYF
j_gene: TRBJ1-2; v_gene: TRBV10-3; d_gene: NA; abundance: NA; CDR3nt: TGTGCCATCAGCGGGTTGGAGGGGCAAAATGGCTACACCTTC; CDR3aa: CAISGLEGQNGYTF
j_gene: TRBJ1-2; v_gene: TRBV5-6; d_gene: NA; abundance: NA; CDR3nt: TGTGCCAGCAGCCCAGGTTCGTATCCGGGATCTGGCTATGGCTACACCTTC; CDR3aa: CASSPGSYPGSGYGYTF
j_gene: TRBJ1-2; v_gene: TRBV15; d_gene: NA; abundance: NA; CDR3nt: TGTGCCACCAGCACCCGGCTGGGAGGCTACACCTTC; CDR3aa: CATSTRLGGYTF
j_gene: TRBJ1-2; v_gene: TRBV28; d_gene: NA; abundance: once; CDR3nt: TGTGCCAGCAGTGTCGCCAGGGGCTACACCTTC; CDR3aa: CASSVARGYTF
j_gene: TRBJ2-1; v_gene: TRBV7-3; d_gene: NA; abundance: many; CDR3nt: TGTGCCAGCAGCTTAAATCGGGAGTCGGGTGAGCAGTTCTTC; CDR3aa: CASSLNRESGEQFF
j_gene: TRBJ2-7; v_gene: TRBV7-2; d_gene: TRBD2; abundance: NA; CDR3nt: TGTGCCAGCAGCTTAGAAGCGGGAGGAATCTACGAGCAGTACTTC; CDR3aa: CASSLEAGGIYEQYF
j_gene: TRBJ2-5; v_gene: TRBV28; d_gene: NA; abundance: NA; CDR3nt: TGTGCCAGCAGCCTCCTGGGGGGAACCCAGTACTTC; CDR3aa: CASSLLGGTQYF
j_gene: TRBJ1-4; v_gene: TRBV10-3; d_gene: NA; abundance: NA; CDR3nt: TGTGCCACCGCCCTGGAGGGTGAAAAACTGTTTTTT; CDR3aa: CATALEGEKLFF
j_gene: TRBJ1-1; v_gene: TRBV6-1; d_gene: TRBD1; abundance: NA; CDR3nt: TGTGCCAGCAGTGACCCCCGGGACAGGGGGCTTCCCACCACTGAAGCTTTCTTT; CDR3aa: CASSDPRDRGLPTTEAFF
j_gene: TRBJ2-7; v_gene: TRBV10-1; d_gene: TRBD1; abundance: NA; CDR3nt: TGCGCCAGTTCCAACCCTGGGGGACAGGGGTTAGGTGAGCAGTACTTC; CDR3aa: CASSNPGGQGLGEQYF
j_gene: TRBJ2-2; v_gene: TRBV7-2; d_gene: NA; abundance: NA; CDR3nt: TGTGCCAGCAGCCTCTTAATATCCGGGGAGCTGTTTTTT; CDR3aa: CASSLLISGELFF
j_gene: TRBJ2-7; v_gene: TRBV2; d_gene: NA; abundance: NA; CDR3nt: TGTGCCAGCAGTCGAGCCTACGAGCAGTACTTC; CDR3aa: CASSRAYEQYF
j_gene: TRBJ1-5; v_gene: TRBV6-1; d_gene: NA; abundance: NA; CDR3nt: TGTGCCAGCAGTCTCGCTAGCAATCAGCCCCAGCATTTT; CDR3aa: CASSLASNQPQHF
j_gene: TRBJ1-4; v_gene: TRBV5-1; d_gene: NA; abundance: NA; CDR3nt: TGCGCCAGCAGCTTGGTGGCAGCGGGAGCAACTAATGAAAAACTGTTTTTT; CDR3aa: CASSLVAAGATNEKLFF
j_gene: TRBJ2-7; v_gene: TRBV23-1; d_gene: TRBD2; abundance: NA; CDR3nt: TGCGCCAGCGCCGAGCGGCGGGAGGGCTCCTACGAGCAGTACTTC; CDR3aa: CASAERREGSYEQYF
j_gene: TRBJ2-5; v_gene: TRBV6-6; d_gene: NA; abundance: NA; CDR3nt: TGTGCCAGCAGTTACTCTATGGAGGGGAGGACCCAGTACTTC; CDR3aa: CASSYSMEGRTQYF
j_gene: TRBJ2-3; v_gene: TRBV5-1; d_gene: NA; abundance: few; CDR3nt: TGCGCCAGCAGCCCCGGGGCAGATACGCAGTATTTT; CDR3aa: CASSPGADTQYF
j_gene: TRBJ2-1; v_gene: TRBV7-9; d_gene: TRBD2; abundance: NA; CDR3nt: TGTGCCAGCAGCTTAGGGACTAGCGGCTACTACAATGAGCAGTTCTTC; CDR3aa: CASSLGTSGYYNEQFF
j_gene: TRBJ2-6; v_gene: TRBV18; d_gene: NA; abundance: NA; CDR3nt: TGTGCCAGCTCACCTTCACTTTTCTCTGGGGCCAACGTCCTGACTTTC; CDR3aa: CASSPSLFSGANVLTF